The 24 T cell receptor beta chains below come from one sample, sequenced in a study of blood T cells in healthy people across ages. Sample-barcoded 5' priming and a J-beta primer mix drove a second PCR of roughly 7 to 11 cycles. TCRdb called the 5' RACE reads again in MiXCR, with one record for every CDR3 protein. The data contain hundreds of thousands of distinct CDR3 sequences, around half of them singletons. The material sequenced was blood. These receptors all come from a woman aged 60-70 years in good health.

The rearrangement uses TRBV12-3 or TRBV12-4 and TRBJ1-2; 8 bases fit TRBD1. The CDR3 covers 14 residues. V was clipped by 2 bases and J by 8 bases; unmatched bases: 7. The CDR3 spells CASSLSTGVRGYTF. The CDR3 nucleotides read TGTGCCAGCAGTTTATCGACAGGGGTGAGAGGCTACACCTTC.

The chain uses TRBV6-1 and TRBJ2-4, with TRBD2 matching 11 bases. This CDR3 contains 18 residues. V was clipped by 5 bases and J by 3 bases; unmatched bases: 12. From germline, CDR1 is MNHNS and CDR2 SASEGT. Written as DNA, the CDR3 is TGTGCCAGCAGTCGGACTTCTAGCGGGGGGTGGGGCAAAAACATTCAGTACTTC. Its protein is CASSRTSSGGWGKNIQYF.

The chain uses TRBV6-1 and TRBJ1-2, with a tentative D call TRBD1 (5 bases). Trimming shortened V by 1 base and J by 5 bases, and 11 bases separated the two germline ends. The CDR3 is made up of 14 amino acids. CDR1 MNHNS and CDR2 SASEGT come from the germline V gene. The CDR3 region is CASSEGRGEYGYTF. For the CDR3, the DNA is TGTGCCAGCAGTGAAGGAAGGGGCGAATATGGCTACACCTTC.

The chain employs TRBV10-3 and TRBJ2-1; D unclear. The closer fit of TRBJ2-7 to the DNA end suggests the J call may be wrong. This CDR3 is 14 amino acids long. Germline lookup yields CDR1 ENHRY and CDR2 SYGVKD. The chain's CDR3 is CAISESRLADEQYF. CDR3 nucleotides: TGTGCCATCAGTGAGTCCAGGCTGGCGGATGAGCAGTACTTC.

In its sample, this clonotype was seen a few times. The J gene is TRBJ1-2, the V gene TRBV7-2, with 7 bases that match TRBD1. Germline values: CDR1 SGHTA, CDR2 FQGNSA. This CDR3 has 15 amino acids. Trimming at V came to 3 bases and at J to 4 bases, leaving 8 bases not matched to a gene. CDR3 region: CASSFGDRDVYGYTF. The CDR3 DNA sequence: TGTGCCAGCAGCTTCGGTGACAGGGATGTCTATGGCTACACCTTC.

This clonotype was picked up a small number of times. V usage is TRBV29-1 and J usage is TRBJ1-4, with D unclear. CDR1 is SQVTM, CDR2 ANQGSEA, per germline. The CDR3 consists of 13 residues. The V end was cut by 4 bases, the J end by 3 bases, with 9 bases between. CDR3 in amino acids: CSVGEGSNEKLFF. CDR3 bases: TGCAGCGTTGGGGAAGGGTCTAATGAAAAACTGTTTTTT.

In its sample, this clonotype was seen many times. The rearrangement joins TRBV29-1 to TRBJ1-2; D remains unclear. The V end lost 2 bases, the J end lost 6 bases, and 10 bases lay between the germline ends. There are 12 residues in the CDR3. Looked up from germline, CDR1 is SQVTM and CDR2 is ANQGSEA. The CDR3 region is CSVETPRDGYTF. The CDR3 DNA follows: TGCAGCGTTGAAACCCCTCGGGATGGCTACACCTTC.

Concerning this clonotype: Relative to the germline gene, one junction end is altered; a read error may explain this. The chain has TRBV20-1 and TRBJ2-7; the D gene could be TRBD1 or TRBD2 (5 bases each). Germline V lookup: CDR1 DFQATT, CDR2 SNEGSKA (reference sequence). This CDR3 is built from 13 residues. The CDR3 spells CSASFGTLGEQHF. The CDR3 coding sequence is TGCAGTGCTAGTTTCGGGACGCTGGGCGAGCAGCACTTC.

This clonotype appeared once. The CDR3 here is CASSPGLFPVTKETQYF. For the CDR3, the DNA is TGTGCCAGCAGCCCGGGACTCTTTCCTGTAACGAAAGAGACCCAGTACTTC. The chain joins TRBV6-2 or TRBV6-3 to TRBJ2-5; D possibly corresponds to TRBD2 (6 bases). The V end lost 6 bases, the J end lost 3 bases, and 23 bases lay between the germline ends. This CDR3 region has 17 residues. Germline CDR1 MNHEY, CDR2 SVGEGT.

J is TRBJ2-4 and V is TRBV25-1; TRBD2 is a possible D gene (6 bases). The V gene's germline CDR1 is MGHDK and CDR2 SYGVNS. V gave up 6 bases and J gave up 0 bases, with 18 bases separating them. The CDR3 is 17 amino acids. CDR3 sequence (DNA): TGTGCCAGCAGCCCAATGGTTAGCGGAATAGCCAAAAACATTCAGTACTTC. Translation: CASSPMVSGIAKNIQYF.

The table lists this clonotype with many counts. The chain uses TRBV7-8 and TRBJ2-1, with D uncertain. Germline V gives CDR1 SGHVS, CDR2 FQNEAQ. The CDR3 extends over 16 amino acids. V was cut by 3 bases and J by 4 bases, with 16 bases left in between. This chain's CDR3 is CASSLNDNSRYNEQFF. In nucleotides, the CDR3 is TGTGCCAGCAGCTTGAACGACAACTCAAGGTACAATGAGCAGTTCTTC.

V gene TRBV3-1 combines with J gene TRBJ2-5; TRBD2 matches 7 bases. The CDR3 runs to 13 residues. Germline V gene lookup returns CDR1 LGHDT and CDR2 YNNKEL (reference sequence). J gave up 7 bases and V 3 bases, and 5 bases lay outside the gene matches. The CDR3 protein is CASSHDLAGTQYF. The CDR3 nucleotides read TGTGCCAGCAGCCATGACTTAGCGGGGACCCAGTACTTC.

This clonotype was seen only a few times. The V and J genes are TRBV5-1 and TRBJ2-3, with TRBD2 identical over 11 bases. Trimming at V came to 4 bases and at J to 2 bases, leaving 6 bases not matched to a gene. From germline, CDR1 is SGHRS and CDR2 YFSETQ. There are 16 residues in the CDR3. This CDR3 is CASSRTTSGNTDTQYF. DNA of the CDR3: TGCGCCAGCAGCCGGACGACTAGCGGGAACACAGATACGCAGTATTTT.

The table lists this clonotype with a few counts. For the CDR3, the DNA is TGTGCCAGCAGCTGGGGACAGGGGAAGTTAGACGAGCAGTACTTC. It translates to CASSWGQGKLDEQYF. The rearrangement links TRBV7-9 to TRBJ2-7; TRBD1 agrees at 10 bases. The V gene end was trimmed by 4 bases and the J gene end by 5 bases; junction bases not matched to a gene: 8. Germline CDR1 is SEHNR and CDR2 is FQNEAQ (reference sequence). There are 15 residues in the CDR3.

As regards this clonotype: At one of its ends the junction is not consistent with the germline gene, which may arise from a read error. CDR3 sequence: CTSSSRHSGYTF. The CDR3, as DNA: TGTACCAGCAGTTCCAGGCATAGTGGCTACACCTTC. The V and J genes are TRBV12-3 or TRBV12-4 and TRBJ1-2; D unresolved. The CDR3 is 12 amino acids.

The V and J genes are TRBV7-3 and TRBJ2-5; 9 positions agree with TRBD2. Trimming at V came to 5 bases and at J to 11 bases, leaving 15 bases not matched to a gene. Germline CDR1 and CDR2: SGHTA and FQGTGA. This CDR3 contains 15 residues. In DNA, the CDR3 is TGTGCCAGCAGCCCGCTTGGGACTAGCATCTATGAGCAGTACTTC. It codes for CASSPLGTSIYEQYF.

The gene calls are TRBV29-1 and TRBJ2-1; 7 nucleotides match TRBD2. Germline assignment: CDR1 SQVTM and CDR2 ANQGSEA. V was pared by 1 base and J by 12 bases, with 3 bases of the junction left unmatched. CDR3 length equals 11 residues. DNA of the CDR3: TGCAGCGTTGAAGGTTCGGGAGGGCAGTTCTTC. Protein sequence: CSVEGSGGQFF.

The V gene is TRBV5-1, the J gene TRBJ2-1; 9 bases agree with TRBD1. The junction had 7 bases not matched to a gene; V was cut back by 4 bases and J by 8 bases. The germline CDR1 and CDR2 sequences are SGHRS and YFSETQ. The length of the CDR3 is 14 residues. CDR3 protein: CASSPGQGVYEQFF. The CDR3, as DNA: TGCGCCAGCAGCCCGGGACAGGGAGTCTATGAGCAGTTCTTC.

On this clonotype: One junction end does not reproduce the germline sequence, and a read error may be involved. The rearrangement links TRBV27 to TRBJ2-1, with 11 bases fitting TRBD2. The CDR3 runs 16 residues. CDR1 and CDR2 (germline): MNHEY, SMNVEV (reference sequence). CDR3 DNA sequence: TGTGCCAGCAGCCCCAGTAGCGGGAGGGCGTCCAATGTGCAGTTCTTC. Amino acid sequence: CASSPSSGRASNVQFF.

This clonotype turned up a few times. CDR3 nucleotides: TGTGCCAGCTCACGAAGCCCCGTGACAGGGAGTCTATTAGATACGCAGTATTTT. Amino acid sequence: CASSRSPVTGSLLDTQYF. The chain joins TRBV18 to TRBJ2-3; TRBD1 agrees at 7 bases. There are 18 residues in the CDR3. V dropped 4 bases and J dropped 5; count of bases not matched to a gene: 18. Germline assignment: CDR1 KGHSH and CDR2 LQKENI.

V usage is TRBV28 and J usage is TRBJ1-5; 7 nucleotides agree with TRBD1. The CDR3 is made up of 13 amino acids. Germline V gene sequence: CDR1 MDHEN, CDR2 SYDVKM. V dropped 5 bases and J dropped 6; count of bases not matched to a gene: 4. This CDR3 is CASSEQGRQPQHF. DNA for the CDR3: TGTGCCAGCAGTGAACAGGGGCGTCAGCCCCAGCATTTT.

This clonotype came up a few times. The V gene is TRBV15, the J gene TRBJ1-2, with D tentatively TRBD1 (5 bases). The length of the CDR3 is 13 residues. V lost 5 bases and J lost 2, with 9 bases in between. From germline, CDR1 is LNHNV and CDR2 YYDKDF (reference sequence). This CDR3 is CATSSSGNYGYTF. The CDR3 DNA sequence: TGTGCCACCAGCTCCTCAGGGAACTATGGCTACACCTTC.

With regard to this clonotype: Germline and junction disagree at one end, which may indicate a read error. The rearrangement joins TRBV4-2 to TRBJ2-2; possible D gene TRBD2, 6 bases. In germline, CDR1 is LGHNA, CDR2 YNFKEQ. This CDR3 spans 13 amino acids. The CDR3 DNA reads as TGTGCCAGCAGCCAAGACGGAGGCGGGAAGCTGTTTTTT. Translation gives CASSQDGGGKLFF.

The CDR3 DNA follows: TGTGCCAGCTCAACTACCGGGGCCTACGAGCAGTACTTC. Its translation is CASSTTGAYEQYF. The V gene is TRBV18, the J gene TRBJ2-7; the D gene is possibly TRBD2 (5 bases). The ends were cut back, 5 bases at V and 2 bases at J, with 10 bases in the middle. The CDR3 consists of 13 residues. The germline V gene has CDR1 KGHSH and CDR2 LQKENI.